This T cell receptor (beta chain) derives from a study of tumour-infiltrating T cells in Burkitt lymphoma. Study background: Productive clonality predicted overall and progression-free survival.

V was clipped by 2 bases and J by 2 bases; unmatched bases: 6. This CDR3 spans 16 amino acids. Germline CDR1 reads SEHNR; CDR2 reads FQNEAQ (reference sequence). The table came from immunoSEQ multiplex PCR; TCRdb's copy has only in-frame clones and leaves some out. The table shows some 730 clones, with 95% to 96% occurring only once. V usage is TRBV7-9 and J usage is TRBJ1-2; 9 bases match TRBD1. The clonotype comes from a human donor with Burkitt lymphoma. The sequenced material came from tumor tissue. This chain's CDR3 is CASSLFTGQGNYGYTF. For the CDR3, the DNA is TGTGCCAGCAGCTTATTCACCGGACAGGGGAACTATGGCTACACCTTC.